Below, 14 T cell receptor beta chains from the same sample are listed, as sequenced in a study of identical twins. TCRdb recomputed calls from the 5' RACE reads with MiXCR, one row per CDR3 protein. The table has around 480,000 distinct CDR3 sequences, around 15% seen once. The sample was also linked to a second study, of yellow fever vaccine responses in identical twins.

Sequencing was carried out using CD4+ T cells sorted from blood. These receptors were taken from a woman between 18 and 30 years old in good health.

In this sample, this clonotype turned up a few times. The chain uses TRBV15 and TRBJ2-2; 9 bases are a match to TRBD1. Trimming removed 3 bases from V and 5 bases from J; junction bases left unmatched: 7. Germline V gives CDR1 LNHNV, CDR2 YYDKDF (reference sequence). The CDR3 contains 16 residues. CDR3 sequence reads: CATSRGDRANTGELFF. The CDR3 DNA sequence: TGTGCCACCAGCAGGGGGGACAGGGCAAATACCGGGGAGCTGTTTTTT.

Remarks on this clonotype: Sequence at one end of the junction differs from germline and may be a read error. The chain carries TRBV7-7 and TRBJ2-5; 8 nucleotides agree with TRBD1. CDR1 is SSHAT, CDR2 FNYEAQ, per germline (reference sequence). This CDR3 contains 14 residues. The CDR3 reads CASSTDRGGETQYF. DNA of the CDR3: TGTGCTAGCAGCACAGACAGGGGCGGAGAGACCCAGTACTTC.

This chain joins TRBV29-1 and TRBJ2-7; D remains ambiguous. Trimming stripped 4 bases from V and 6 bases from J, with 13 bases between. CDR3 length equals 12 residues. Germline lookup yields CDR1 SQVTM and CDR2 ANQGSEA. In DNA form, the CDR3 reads TGCAGCGTTGTGACCACCTTGAGCGAGCAGTACTTC. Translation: CSVVTTLSEQYF.

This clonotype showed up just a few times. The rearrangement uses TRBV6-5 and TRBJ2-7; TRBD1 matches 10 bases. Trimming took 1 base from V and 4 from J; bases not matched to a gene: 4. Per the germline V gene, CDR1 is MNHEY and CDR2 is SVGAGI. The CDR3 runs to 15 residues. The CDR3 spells CASSYLRQGAYEQYF. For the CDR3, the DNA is TGTGCCAGCAGTTACTTGAGACAGGGGGCTTACGAGCAGTACTTC.

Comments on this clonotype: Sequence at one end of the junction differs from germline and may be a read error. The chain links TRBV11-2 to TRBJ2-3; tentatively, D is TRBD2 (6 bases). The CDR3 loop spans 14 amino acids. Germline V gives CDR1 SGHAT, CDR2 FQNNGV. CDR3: CACSSWGGTDTQYF. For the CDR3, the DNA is TGTGCCTGCAGCTCATGGGGGGGCACAGATACGCAGTATTTT.

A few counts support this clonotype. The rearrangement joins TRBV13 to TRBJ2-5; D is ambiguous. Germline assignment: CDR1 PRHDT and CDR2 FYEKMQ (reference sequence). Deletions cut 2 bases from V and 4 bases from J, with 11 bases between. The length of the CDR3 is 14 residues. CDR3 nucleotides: TGTGCCAGCAGCTTATCGCAGGTCACAGAGACCCAGTACTTC. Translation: CASSLSQVTETQYF.

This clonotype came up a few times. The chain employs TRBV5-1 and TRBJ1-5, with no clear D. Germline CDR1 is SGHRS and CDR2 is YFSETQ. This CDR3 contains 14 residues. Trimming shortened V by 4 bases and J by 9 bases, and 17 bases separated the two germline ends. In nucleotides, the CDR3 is TGCGCCAGCAGCATTGGACTGGACGCGGGGCCCCAGCATTTT. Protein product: CASSIGLDAGPQHF.

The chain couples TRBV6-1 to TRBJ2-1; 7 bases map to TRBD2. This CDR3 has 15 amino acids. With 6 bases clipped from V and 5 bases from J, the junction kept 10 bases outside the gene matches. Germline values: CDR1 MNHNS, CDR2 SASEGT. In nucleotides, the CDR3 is TGTGCCAGCAGCCACCGGGACTACGATCACAATGAGCAGTTCTTC. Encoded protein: CASSHRDYDHNEQFF.

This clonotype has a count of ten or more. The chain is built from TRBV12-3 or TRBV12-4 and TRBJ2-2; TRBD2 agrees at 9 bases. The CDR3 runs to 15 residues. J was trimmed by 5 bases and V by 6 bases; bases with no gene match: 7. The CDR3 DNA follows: TGTGCCAGCAGAACCGGGACTAGCAAGACCGGGGAGCTGTTTTTT. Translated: CASRTGTSKTGELFF.

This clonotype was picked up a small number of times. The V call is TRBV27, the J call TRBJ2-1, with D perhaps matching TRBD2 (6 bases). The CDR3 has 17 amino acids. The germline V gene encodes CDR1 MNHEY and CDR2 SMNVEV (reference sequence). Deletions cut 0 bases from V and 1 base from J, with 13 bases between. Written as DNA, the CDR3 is TGTGCCAGCAGTTTATCGGCAGGACTAAAATCCTACAATGAGCAGTTCTTC. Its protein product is CASSLSAGLKSYNEQFF.

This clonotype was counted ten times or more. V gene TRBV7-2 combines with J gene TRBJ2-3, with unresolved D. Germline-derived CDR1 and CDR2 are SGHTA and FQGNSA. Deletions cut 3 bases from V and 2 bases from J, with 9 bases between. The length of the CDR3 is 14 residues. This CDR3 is CASSFSQTTDTQYF. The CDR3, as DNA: TGTGCCAGCAGCTTCTCCCAGACCACAGATACGCAGTATTTT.

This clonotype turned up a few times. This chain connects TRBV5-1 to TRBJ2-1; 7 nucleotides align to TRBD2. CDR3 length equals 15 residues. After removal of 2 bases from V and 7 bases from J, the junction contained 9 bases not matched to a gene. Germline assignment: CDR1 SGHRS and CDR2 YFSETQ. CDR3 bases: TGCGCCAGCAGCTTACCCGCGGGAGAGCGGAATGAGCAGTTCTTC. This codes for CASSLPAGERNEQFF.

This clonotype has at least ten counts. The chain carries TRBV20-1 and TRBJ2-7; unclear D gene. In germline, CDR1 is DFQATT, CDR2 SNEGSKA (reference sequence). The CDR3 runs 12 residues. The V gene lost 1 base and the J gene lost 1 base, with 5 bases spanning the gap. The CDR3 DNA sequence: TGCAGTGCTAGAGGGTCTTCCTACGAGCAGTACTTC. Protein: CSARGSSYEQYF.

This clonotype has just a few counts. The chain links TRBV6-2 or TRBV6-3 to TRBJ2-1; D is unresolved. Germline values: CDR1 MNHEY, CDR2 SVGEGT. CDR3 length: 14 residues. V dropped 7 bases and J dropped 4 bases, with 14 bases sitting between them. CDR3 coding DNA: TGTGCCAGCAACGACCTACCCCCATACAATGAGCAGTTCTTC. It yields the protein CASNDLPPYNEQFF.